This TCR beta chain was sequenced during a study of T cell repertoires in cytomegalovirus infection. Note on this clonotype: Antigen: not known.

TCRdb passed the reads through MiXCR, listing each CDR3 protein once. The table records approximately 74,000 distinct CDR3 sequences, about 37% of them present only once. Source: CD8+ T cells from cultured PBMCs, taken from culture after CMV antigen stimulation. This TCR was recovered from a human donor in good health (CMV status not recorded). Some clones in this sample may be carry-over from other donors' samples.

As DNA, the CDR3 is TGTGCCAGCAGCCCCCGACAGTACAATGAGCAGTTCTTC. This translates into CASSPRQYNEQFF. The chain combines TRBV5-6 with TRBJ2-1; D possibly corresponds to TRBD1 (5 bases). CDR3 length: 13 amino acids. Germline CDR1 SGHDT, CDR2 YYEEEE. The V gene lost 4 bases and the J gene lost 4 bases, with 9 bases spanning the gap. The complete variable domain, with remaining parts taken from reference TRBV5-6 and TRBJ2-1, reads DAGVTQSPTHLIKTRGQQVTLRCSPKSGHDTVSWYQQALGQGPQFIFQYYEEEERQRGNFPDRFSGHQFPNYSSELNVNALLLGDSALYLCASSPRQYNEQFFGPGTRLTVL.